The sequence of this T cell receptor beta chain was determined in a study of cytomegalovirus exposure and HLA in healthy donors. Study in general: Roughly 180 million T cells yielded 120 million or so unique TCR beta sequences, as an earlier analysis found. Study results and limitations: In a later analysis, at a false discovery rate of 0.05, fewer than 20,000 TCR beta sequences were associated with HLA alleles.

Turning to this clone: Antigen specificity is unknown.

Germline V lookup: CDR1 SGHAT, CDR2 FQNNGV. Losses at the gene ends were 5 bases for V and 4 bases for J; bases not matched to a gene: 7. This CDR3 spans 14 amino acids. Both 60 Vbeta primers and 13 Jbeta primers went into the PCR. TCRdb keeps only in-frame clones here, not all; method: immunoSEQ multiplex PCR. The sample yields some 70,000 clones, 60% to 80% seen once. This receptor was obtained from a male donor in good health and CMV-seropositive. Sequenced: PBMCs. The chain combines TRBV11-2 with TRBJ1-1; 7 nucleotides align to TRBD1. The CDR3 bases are TGTGCCAGCAGCCCCTCCCCAGGGGGCACTGAAGCTTTCTTT. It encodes CASSPSPGGTEAFF.